Listed below are T cell receptor beta chains from one sample, sequenced in a study of technical replicates of blood from a handful of donors. Repertoires were generated with immunoSEQ multiplex PCR, while TCRdb's copy carries only in-frame clones and drops some. This repertoire shows about 76,000 clones, roughly nine tenths found once; its top ten account for 0.25%. The sample comprised T cells isolated from PBMCs. Every receptor here comes from a human donor in good health. The CDR3 runs from the conserved cysteine through the conserved F or W. D genes are given only for firm matches. Where a row states a size, it is once, few, many or the class of an expanded clone; other rows omit it.

14,few,TRBJ2-2,TRBD1,TRBV7-9,TGTGCCAGCCGACAGGGAGTGAACACCGGGGAGCTGTTTTTT,CASRQGVNTGELFF
13,.,TRBJ2-7,.,TRBV7-9,TGTGCCAGCAGCTTAGGAAAAGGGGGCGAGCAGTACTTC,CASSLGKGGEQYF
15,.,TRBJ2-3,TRBD2,TRBV7-2,TGTGCCAGCAGCTTACTAGCGGAGTACACAGATACGCAGTATTTT,CASSLLAEYTDTQYF
16,.,TRBJ2-1,TRBD2,TRBV28,TGTGCCAGCAGTTTCTGGTCTAGCGGGAGAAACAATGAGCAGTTCTTC,CASSFWSSGRNNEQFF
14,few,TRBJ1-1,TRBD1,TRBV27,TGTGCCAGCAGTTCCGTCCCCACAGGGGGAACACCGAACTTT,CASSSVPTGGTPNF
17,.,TRBJ2-7,.,TRBV28,TGTGCCAGCAGTCCGTTCTTTAGTGATTCCGGTTCCTACGAGCAGTACTTC,CASSPFFSDSGSYEQYF
15,.,TRBJ2-7,TRBD2,TRBV6-4,TGTGCCAGCAACGATGGCGGGAGACCGGCCTACGAGCAGTACTTC,CASNDGGRPAYEQYF
15,.,TRBJ2-5,.,TRBV30,TGTGCCTGGAGTGTAGGGGACTCCATGGGAGGGACCCAGTACTTC,CAWSVGDSMGGTQYF
15,.,TRBJ2-3,.,TRBV6-6,TGTGCCAGCAGTTCCGACAGGCTGACCACAGATACGCAGTATTTT,CASSSDRLTTDTQYF
15,once,TRBJ1-1,.,TRBV6-5,TGTGCCAGCAGTTACTCGAGGCATCCTAACACTGAAGCTTTCTTT,CASSYSRHPNTEAFF
13,.,TRBJ1-1,.,TRBV9,TGTGCCAGCAGCTCCAGTCGGAACACTGAAGCTTTCTTT,CASSSSRNTEAFF
13,.,TRBJ1-2,.,TRBV2,TGTGCCAGCAGTGCAGGGCTTAGCTATGGCTACACCTTC,CASSAGLSYGYTF
14,.,TRBJ2-7,TRBD2,TRBV29-1,TGCAGCGTAGGGAACCCTAGCGGGAGTCACGAGCAGTACTTC,CSVGNPSGSHEQYF
11,once,TRBJ2-1,.,TRBV19,TGTGCCAGTAGTGCAGGAATAGAGCAGTTCTTC,CASSAGIEQFF
16,.,TRBJ2-1,.,TRBV11-2,TGTGCCAGCAGCCCAGATCCGGGGGACTCCTACAATGAGCAGTTCTTC,CASSPDPGDSYNEQFF
13,.,TRBJ2-2,.,TRBV18,TGTGCCAGCTCACCAGGATCCGGGAAGGAGCTGTTTTTT,CASSPGSGKELFF
15,.,TRBJ1-3,.,TRBV7-3,TGTGCCAGCAGCATTCAGGGGAACTCTGGAAACACCATATATTTT,CASSIQGNSGNTIYF
17,once,TRBJ1-6,.,TRBV4-1,TGCGCCAGCAGGAGCTGGGGCCGCGCGGACAATAATTCACCCCTCCACTTT,CASRSWGRADNNSPLHF
11,.,TRBJ2-3,.,TRBV30,TGTCTAGCGCGACTGATAGATACGCAGTATTTT,CLARLIDTQYF
16,.,TRBJ2-4,.,TRBV28,TGTGCCAGCAGTTATGGGGCGACTCTAGCCAAAAACATTCAGTACTTC,CASSYGATLAKNIQYF
11,.,TRBJ2-1,.,TRBV5-1,TGCGCCAGCAGGGCTAGTAATGAGCAGTTCTTC,CASRASNEQFF
14,.,TRBJ2-1,.,TRBV9,TGTGCCAGCAGCCCCCGACAGACCTACAATGAGCAGTTCTTC,CASSPRQTYNEQFF
13,.,TRBJ2-5,.,TRBV2,TGTGCCAGCATACTCCAATTACAAGAGACCCAGTACTTC,CASILQLQETQYF
14,.,TRBJ2-6,.,TRBV27,TGTGCCAGTTCTTCTGGTACTGGTGCCAACGTCCTGACTTTC,CASSSGTGANVLTF
18,.,TRBJ1-1,TRBD1,TRBV28,TGTGCCAGCACTGGACAGACCCGAGGGGGCACTCTAAACACTGAAGCTTTCTTT,CASTGQTRGGTLNTEAFF
14,.,TRBJ2-7,.,TRBV5-1,TGCGCCAGCAGCTTGGAACAGAACTCCTACGAGCAGTACTTC,CASSLEQNSYEQYF
15,.,TRBJ2-2,.,TRBV28,TGTGCCAGCAGTTTATTGTCAGCGAACACCGGGGAGCTGTTTTTT,CASSLLSANTGELFF
15,.,TRBJ1-5,.,TRBV6-5,TGTGCCAGCAGTAAAACAGCATATAGCAATCAGCCCCAGCATTTT,CASSKTAYSNQPQHF
12,few,TRBJ1-5,.,TRBV27,TGTGCCAGCAGCGACAGGTATCAGCCCCAGCATTTT,CASSDRYQPQHF
15,.,TRBJ1-3,.,TRBV5-1,TGCGCCAGCAGCTTGAAAGGGAGCTCTGGAAACACCATATATTTT,CASSLKGSSGNTIYF
14,.,TRBJ1-2,.,TRBV7-2,TGTGCCAGCAGCTTAGGAGCCACTAACTATGGCTACACCTTC,CASSLGATNYGYTF
18,.,TRBJ2-1,TRBD2,TRBV4-1,TGCGCCAGCAGCCAAGAGTGGGGGACTAGCGGCCTCTACAATGAGCAGTTCTTC,CASSQEWGTSGLYNEQFF
15,.,TRBJ2-7,.,TRBV5-1,TGCGCCAGCAGCTTGGAGCCAGGGTACTCCTACGAGCAGTACTTC,CASSLEPGYSYEQYF
13,.,TRBJ1-1,.,TRBV29-1,TGCAGCGTTATGCAGAGGCTGAGGACTGAAGCTTTCTTT,CSVMQRLRTEAFF
16,.,TRBJ1-1,.,TRBV19,TGTGCCAGTACATCTAGGGGGGGGGAGTGGAACACTGAAGCTTTCTTT,CASTSRGGEWNTEAFF
18,.,TRBJ2-3,.,TRBV27,TGTGCCAGCAGTTTATTCTTGACCCTGGGGGGAAGCACAGATACGCAGTATTTT,CASSLFLTLGGSTDTQYF
14,.,TRBJ2-1,TRBD2,TRBV13,TGTGCCAGCAGCTTACGGACTAGCTACAATGAGCAGTTCTTC,CASSLRTSYNEQFF
16,.,TRBJ1-2,TRBD1,TRBV28,TGTGCCAGCAGCTACCCGAGGGGACAGGATCCCTATGGCTACACCTTC,CASSYPRGQDPYGYTF
15,.,TRBJ1-4,.,TRBV5-5,TGTGCCAGCAGCTCCACGGCGTTGCGAGGTGAAAAACTGTTTTTT,CASSSTALRGEKLFF
15,.,TRBJ2-7,TRBD2,TRBV5-1,TGCGCCAGCAGCTCGACTAGCGGGGCTAACTACGAGCAGTACTTC,CASSSTSGANYEQYF
15,.,TRBJ1-2,.,TRBV7-9,TGTGCCAGCAGCTTAGGAGCCCAGGCCCCCTATGGCTACACCTTC,CASSLGAQAPYGYTF
15,.,TRBJ1-3,.,TRBV7-8,TGTGCCAGCAGCCTTACTTCTACTTCTGGAAACACCATATATTTT,CASSLTSTSGNTIYF
14,.,TRBJ2-1,.,TRBV30,TGTGCCTGGAGTGGGGGGGTCACCTCAAATGAGCAGTTCTTC,CAWSGGVTSNEQFF